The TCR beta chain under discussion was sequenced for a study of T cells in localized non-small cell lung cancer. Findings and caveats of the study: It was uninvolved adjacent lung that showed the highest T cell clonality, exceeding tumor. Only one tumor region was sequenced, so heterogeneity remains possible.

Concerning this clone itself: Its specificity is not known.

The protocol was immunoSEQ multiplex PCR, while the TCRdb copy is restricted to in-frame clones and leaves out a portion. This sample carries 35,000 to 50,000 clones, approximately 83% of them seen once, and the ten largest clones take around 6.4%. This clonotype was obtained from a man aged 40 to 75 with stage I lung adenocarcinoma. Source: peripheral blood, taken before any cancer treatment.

CDR3 sequence reads: CAIRGDRTGTEAFF. The CDR3, as DNA: TGTGCCATCAGGGGGGACAGAACGGGTACTGAAGCTTTCTTT. J is TRBJ1-1 and V is TRBV10-3; 7 positions match TRBD1. The ends lost 6 bases at V and 5 bases at J; junction bases unmatched: 9. The CDR3 covers 14 residues. Germline assignment: CDR1 ENHRY and CDR2 SYGVKD.